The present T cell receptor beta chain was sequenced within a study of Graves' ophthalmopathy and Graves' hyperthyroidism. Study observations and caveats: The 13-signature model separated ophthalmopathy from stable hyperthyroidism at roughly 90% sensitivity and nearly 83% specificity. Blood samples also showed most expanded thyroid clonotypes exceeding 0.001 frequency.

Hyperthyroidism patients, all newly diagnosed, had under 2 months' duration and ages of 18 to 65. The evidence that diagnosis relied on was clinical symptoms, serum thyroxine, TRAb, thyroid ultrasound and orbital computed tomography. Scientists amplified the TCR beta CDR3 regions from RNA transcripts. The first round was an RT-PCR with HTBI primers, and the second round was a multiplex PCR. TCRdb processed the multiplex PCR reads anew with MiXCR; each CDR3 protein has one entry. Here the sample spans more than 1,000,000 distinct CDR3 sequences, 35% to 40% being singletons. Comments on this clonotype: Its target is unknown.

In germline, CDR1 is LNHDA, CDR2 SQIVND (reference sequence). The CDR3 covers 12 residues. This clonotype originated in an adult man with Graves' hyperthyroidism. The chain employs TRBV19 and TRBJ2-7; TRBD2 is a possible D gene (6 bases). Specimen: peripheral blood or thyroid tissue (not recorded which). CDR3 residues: CARDETGVEQYF. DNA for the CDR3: TGTGCTAGAGATGAGACGGGGGTCGAGCAGTACTTC.